This entry lists 26 T cell receptor beta chains sequenced from one sample in a study of CD8+ T cells in alopecia areata. RNA extraction was followed by reverse transcription into cDNA, which acted as the sequencing template. The method was immunoSEQ multiplex PCR; TCRdb's version includes in-frame clones alone and lacks a portion of them. The repertoire holds around 150,000 clones, less than 65% seen once, with 30% to 45% in the top ten. Sequenced input: CD8+ T cells sorted from blood. Receptors originate from a human donor in good health.

The rearrangement uses TRBV2 and TRBJ2-5; the D call may be TRBD1 or TRBD2 (7 bases each). The CDR3 is made up of 16 amino acids. Germline CDR1 is SNHLY and CDR2 is FYNNEI. V was pared by 5 bases and J by 0 bases, with 16 bases between. The CDR3 loop reads CASSLSGTAYQETQYF. The CDR3 DNA follows: TGTGCCAGCAGTCTGAGCGGGACAGCGTACCAAGAGACCCAGTACTTC.

The J gene is TRBJ2-1, the V gene TRBV7-9; D unresolved. There are 13 residues in the CDR3. V shed 1 base and J shed 9 bases, with 10 bases lying between them. Germline V CDR1 and CDR2: SEHNR, FQNEAQ (reference sequence). The CDR3 region has the DNA TGTGCCAGCAGCTTAGGGTCCGCGAGTGAGCAGTTCTTC. Its protein product is CASSLGSASEQFF. The variable domain in full, completed from reference TRBV7-9 and TRBJ2-1, reads DTGVSQNPRHKITKRGQNVTFRCDPISEHNRLYWYRQTLGQGPEFLTYFQNEAQLEKSRLLSDRFSAERPKGSFSTLEIQRTEQGDSAMYLCASSLGSASEQFFGPGTRLTVL.

The CDR3 sequence is CASSYDSKAGYYGYTF. Written as DNA, the CDR3 is TGTGCCAGCAGTTATGACAGCAAAGCGGGCTATTATGGCTACACCTTC. The rearrangement uses TRBV6-5 and TRBJ1-2; D perhaps matches TRBD1 (5 bases). CDR1 MNHEY and CDR2 SVGAGI come from the germline V gene. The CDR3 is 16 amino acids. Between the trimmed V and J ends, which lost 3 bases and 5 bases, there was a span of 19 bases.

This chain uses TRBV11-2 with TRBJ2-5, with a possible D match to TRBD2 (5 bases). V was cut by 3 bases and J by 5 bases, with 7 bases left in between. CDR1 is SGHAT and CDR2 is FQNNGV in the germline V gene. CDR3 size: 12 residues. The CDR3 DNA sequence: TGTGCCAGCAGCTTCACTAGGGAGACCCAGTACTTC. Its translation is CASSFTRETQYF.

The chain has TRBV29-1 and TRBJ2-1; 11 bases are shared with TRBD2. CDR1 SQVTM and CDR2 ANQGSEA come from the germline V gene. The trim removed 5 bases at V and 5 bases at J, leaving 5 bases unmatched. The CDR3 runs to 14 residues. DNA for the CDR3: TGCAGCGTTTTAGCGGGAGGGCCAGACAATGAGCAGTTCTTC. It translates to CSVLAGGPDNEQFF.

The V and J genes are TRBV7-9 and TRBJ2-7, with a tentative D call TRBD2 (6 bases). Trimming pared 4 bases from V and 7 bases from J, leaving 17 bases between. Germline-derived CDR1 and CDR2 are SEHNR and FQNEAQ (reference sequence). The CDR3 has 14 amino acids. The CDR3 protein is CASSSAGRGGEQYF. The CDR3 DNA reads as TGTGCCAGCAGCTCAGCCGGACGGGGAGGTGAGCAGTACTTC.

This clone was recorded once. The chain couples TRBV4-2 to TRBJ2-7, with 11 bases lining up with TRBD1. Trimming cost V 0 bases and J 3 bases; bases outside gene matches: 4. This CDR3 comprises 16 residues. Germline V CDR1 and CDR2: LGHNA, YNFKEQ. CDR3 coding DNA: TGTGCCAGCAGCCAAGATCCCGGGACAGGGGGCTACGAGCAGTACTTC. Protein product: CASSQDPGTGGYEQYF.

V gene TRBV7-6 combines with J gene TRBJ2-7; TRBD2 agrees at 9 bases. The CDR3 length is 15 residues. The germline V gene has CDR1 SGHVS and CDR2 FNYEAQ. Trimming at V came to 9 bases and at J to 6 bases, leaving 15 bases not matched to a gene. The DNA of the CDR3 is TGTGCCAGTAGCGACACCGGCGGGAGGGCCAGCGAGCAGTACTTC. This translates into CASSDTGGRASEQYF. Filled out from reference TRBV7-6 and TRBJ2-7, the complete variable domain reads GAGVSQSPRYKVTKRGQDVALRCDPISGHVSLYWYRQALGQGPEFLTYFNYEAQQDKSGLPNDRFSAERPEGSISTLTIQRTEQRDSAMYRCASSDTGGRASEQYFGPGTRLTVT.

The sample holds a few counts of this clone. The chain has TRBV28 and TRBJ2-7; tentatively, D is TRBD2 (5 bases). This CDR3 is 15 amino acids long. In germline, CDR1 is MDHEN, CDR2 SYDVKM. V lost 6 bases to trimming and J lost 0 bases, with 15 bases between them. This CDR3 is CASRVGSGNSYEQYF. In DNA, the CDR3 is TGTGCCAGCAGAGTAGGGAGCGGAAACTCCTACGAGCAGTACTTC. Full variable domain (missing parts from reference TRBV28 and TRBJ2-7): DVKVTQSSRYLVKRTGEKVFLECVQDMDHENMFWYRQDPGLGLRLIYFSYDVKMKEKGDIPEGYSVSREKKERFSLILESASTNQTSMYLCASRVGSGNSYEQYFGPGTRLTVT.

The V gene is TRBV6-5, the J gene TRBJ2-2; perhaps TRBD2 as D (5 bases). The CDR3 is 13 residues long. Trimming took 5 bases from V and 5 from J, leaving 9 bases between them. Germline lookup yields CDR1 MNHEY and CDR2 SVGAGI. CDR3 DNA: TGTGCCAGCAGTCCCTGGAGGACCGGGGAGCTGTTTTTT. Protein sequence: CASSPWRTGELFF.

This clone came up a few times. The chain couples TRBV2 to TRBJ1-5; D is unclear. V lost 4 bases to trimming and J lost 7 bases, with 11 bases between them. CDR1 is SNHLY and CDR2 is FYNNEI in the germline V gene. The CDR3 is made up of 13 amino acids. The CDR3 reads CASSVSGGQPQHF. CDR3 bases: TGTGCCAGCAGTGTCTCGGGCGGGCAGCCCCAGCATTTT.

The chain couples TRBV27 to TRBJ1-4; D is uncertain. The length of the CDR3 is 18 residues. V was pared by 0 bases and J by 3 bases, with 17 bases between. Germline V gives CDR1 MNHEY, CDR2 SMNVEV (reference sequence). The CDR3 protein is CASSLSGGGRAANEKLFF. The CDR3 DNA reads as TGTGCCAGCAGTTTATCGGGAGGAGGAAGGGCTGCTAATGAAAAACTGTTTTTT. The full variable domain, rest sourced from reference TRBV27 and TRBJ1-4, is EAQVTQNPRYLITVTGKKLTVTCSQNMNHEYMSWYRQDPGLGLRQIYYSMNVEVTDKGDVPEGYKVSRKEKRNFPLILESPSPNQTSLYFCASSLSGGGRAANEKLFFGSGTQLSVL.

The chain joins TRBV2 to TRBJ2-5, with a possible D match to TRBD1 (5 bases). Trimming removed 10 bases at V and 2 bases at J, with 11 bases between. Looked up from germline, CDR1 is SNHLY and CDR2 is FYNNEI. CDR3 length: 12 amino acids. The CDR3 region has the DNA TGTGCCACGAAGACAGAGCAAGAGACCCAGTACTTC. Its translation: CATKTEQETQYF.

V usage is TRBV27 and J usage is TRBJ1-1, with D maybe TRBD1 (5 bases). Germline lookup yields CDR1 MNHEY and CDR2 SMNVEV (reference sequence). Trimming removed 10 bases at V and 3 bases at J, with 21 bases between. The CDR3 runs to 15 residues. The CDR3 DNA is TGTGCCACAAGATCGGAGCAGGGATGGCACACTGAAGCTTTCTTT. As protein: CATRSEQGWHTEAFF.

The CDR3 DNA reads as TGCAGCGTTCCTGGGGGACAGGGTCCCTACGAGCAGTACTTC. It translates to CSVPGGQGPYEQYF. The chain links TRBV29-1 to TRBJ2-7; 9 bases line up with TRBD1. The CDR3 runs 14 residues. The germline gives CDR1 SQVTM, CDR2 ANQGSEA. V gave up 5 bases and J gave up 2 bases; unmatched junction bases: 7.

This chain joins TRBV6-5 and TRBJ1-2; D unclear. The CDR3 contains 12 residues. Germline V CDR1 and CDR2: MNHEY, SVGAGI. With 7 bases removed from V and 0 bases from J, the gap between germline ends came to 6 bases. CDR3 loop: CASTSSNYGYTF. In DNA, the CDR3 is TGTGCCAGCACGAGTTCTAACTATGGCTACACCTTC.

The chain is built from TRBV5-4 and TRBJ2-5; no clear D. This CDR3 region has 13 residues. The germline gives CDR1 SGHNT, CDR2 YYREEE (reference sequence). The V and J ends lost 2 bases and 5 bases respectively, with 10 bases between them. Written as DNA, the CDR3 is TGTGCCAGCAGCTTTGAGGACCGGGAGACCCAGTACTTC. It specifies CASSFEDRETQYF.

The chain employs TRBV29-1 and TRBJ2-1; D is uncertain. CDR3 length: 13 residues. V was trimmed by 7 bases and J by 9 bases, leaving 19 bases between them. The germline CDR1 and CDR2 sequences are SQVTM and ANQGSEA. CDR3 in amino acids: CSAYTDLTIEQFF. CDR3 in DNA: TGCAGCGCGTATACAGACCTTACAATTGAGCAGTTCTTC.

The chain recombines TRBV6-5 with TRBJ2-5; D gene unclear. Germline-derived CDR1 and CDR2 are MNHEY and SVGAGI. CDR3 length: 12 residues. V lost 6 bases and J 4 bases, leaving 9 bases between the germline ends. The CDR3 spells CASSTRAETQYF. CDR3 DNA sequence: TGTGCCAGCAGCACCCGCGCAGAGACCCAGTACTTC.

This rearrangement joins TRBV30 to TRBJ1-2; 7 bases fit TRBD1. The V gene end was trimmed by 5 bases and the J gene end by 8 bases; junction bases not matched to a gene: 8. The CDR3 totals 12 residues. CDR1 is GTSNPN and CDR2 is SVGIG in the germline V gene (reference sequence). CDR3 loop: CAWLLQGFGYTF. CDR3 in DNA: TGTGCCTGGTTACTACAGGGGTTCGGCTACACCTTC.

J is TRBJ2-2 and V is TRBV29-1; D is ambiguous. The germline CDR1 and CDR2 sequences are SQVTM and ANQGSEA. V was pared by 8 bases and J by 4 bases, with 8 bases between. The CDR3 contains 11 residues. DNA for the CDR3: TGCAGCATCGATTCCACCGGGGAGCTGTTTTTT. Its translation is CSIDSTGELFF.

The V and J genes are TRBV5-1 and TRBJ2-3; 7 bases map to TRBD1. The V segment lost 3 bases and the J segment 4 bases; nucleotides outside the gene matches: 11. Germline loops: CDR1 SGHRS, CDR2 YFSETQ. The CDR3 runs to 16 residues. The CDR3 region has the DNA TGCGCCAGCAGCTCTGCGGACAGGTCGGCGGCAGATACGCAGTATTTT. Amino acid sequence: CASSSADRSAADTQYF.

The chain has TRBV27 and TRBJ1-5; no reliable D call. The CDR3 totals 12 residues. V shed 8 bases and J shed 0 bases, with 5 bases lying between them. CDR1 MNHEY and CDR2 SMNVEV come from the germline V gene (reference sequence). The CDR3 is CASGNSNQPQHF. The CDR3 DNA is TGTGCCAGCGGTAATAGCAATCAGCCCCAGCATTTT.

This clone was observed a handful of times. The chain joins TRBV29-1 to TRBJ2-3, with 12 positions matching TRBD1. V lost 6 bases and J lost 7; bases outside the gene matches: 14. Per the germline V gene, CDR1 is SQVTM and CDR2 is ANQGSEA. CDR3 size: 16 residues. DNA of the CDR3: TGCAGCGTCGAACAGAACGGGACAGGGGGCTCGAATACGCAGTATTTT. Its protein product is CSVEQNGTGGSNTQYF.

The genes are TRBV2 and TRBJ2-3; 7 bases fit TRBD1. The trim removed 4 bases at V and 4 bases at J, leaving 14 bases unmatched. The CDR3 contains 17 residues. The V gene's germline CDR1 is SNHLY and CDR2 FYNNEI. CDR3 nucleotide sequence: TGTGCCAGCAGTGGGTGGGGTTTACAGGGGACCGCAGATACGCAGTATTTT. Encoded protein: CASSGWGLQGTADTQYF.

The chain combines TRBV29-1 with TRBJ2-7, with a weak D call TRBD2 (5 bases). The CDR3 is 11 amino acids. V lost 4 bases, J lost 5 bases, and 9 bases lay in between. Germline lookup yields CDR1 SQVTM and CDR2 ANQGSEA. CDR3 bases: TGCAGCGTTGTTCGTAGCGACGAGCAGTACTTC. Its translation: CSVVRSDEQYF.